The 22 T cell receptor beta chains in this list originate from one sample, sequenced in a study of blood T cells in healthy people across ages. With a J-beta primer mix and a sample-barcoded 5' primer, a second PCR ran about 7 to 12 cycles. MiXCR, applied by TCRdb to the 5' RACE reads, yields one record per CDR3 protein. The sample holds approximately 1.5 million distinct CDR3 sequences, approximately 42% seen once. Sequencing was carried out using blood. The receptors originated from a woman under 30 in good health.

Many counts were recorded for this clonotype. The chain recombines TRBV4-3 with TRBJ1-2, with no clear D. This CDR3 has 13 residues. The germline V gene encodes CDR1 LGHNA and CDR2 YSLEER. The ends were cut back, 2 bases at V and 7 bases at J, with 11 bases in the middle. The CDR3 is CASSQNDQRGYTF. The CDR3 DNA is TGCGCCAGCAGCCAAAACGATCAACGTGGCTACACCTTC.

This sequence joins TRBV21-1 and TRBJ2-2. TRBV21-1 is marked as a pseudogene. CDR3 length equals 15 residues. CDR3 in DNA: TGTGCCAGCAGCAAGAGTCGGATGGGAACCGGGGAGCTGTTTTTT. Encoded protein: CASSKSRMGTGELFF.

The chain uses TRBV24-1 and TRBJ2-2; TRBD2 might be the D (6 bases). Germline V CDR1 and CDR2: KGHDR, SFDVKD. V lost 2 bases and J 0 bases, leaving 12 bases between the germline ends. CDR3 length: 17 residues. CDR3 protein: CATSDSAGLANTGELFF. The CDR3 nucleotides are TGTGCCACCAGTGATTCTGCGGGACTGGCGAACACCGGGGAGCTGTTTTTT.

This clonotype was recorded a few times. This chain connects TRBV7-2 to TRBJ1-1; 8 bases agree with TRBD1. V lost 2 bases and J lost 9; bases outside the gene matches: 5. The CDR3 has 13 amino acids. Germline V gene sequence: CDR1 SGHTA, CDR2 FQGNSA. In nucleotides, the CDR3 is TGTGCCAGCAGCTTATCCGGGACAGGCAAAGCTTTCTTT. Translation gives CASSLSGTGKAFF.

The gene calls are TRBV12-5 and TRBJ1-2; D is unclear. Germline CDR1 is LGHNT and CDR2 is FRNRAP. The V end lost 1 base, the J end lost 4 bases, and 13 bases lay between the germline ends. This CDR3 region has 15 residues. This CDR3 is CASGLDYADGYGYTF. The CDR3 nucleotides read TGTGCTAGTGGTTTGGACTACGCGGACGGCTATGGCTACACCTTC.

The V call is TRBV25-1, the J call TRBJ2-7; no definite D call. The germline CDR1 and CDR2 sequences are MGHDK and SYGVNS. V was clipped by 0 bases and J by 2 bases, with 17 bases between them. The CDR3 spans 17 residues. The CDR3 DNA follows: TGTGCCAGCAGTGAATACCCCGGGTCAGAGGCGGCCTACGAGCAGTACTTC. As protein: CASSEYPGSEAAYEQYF.

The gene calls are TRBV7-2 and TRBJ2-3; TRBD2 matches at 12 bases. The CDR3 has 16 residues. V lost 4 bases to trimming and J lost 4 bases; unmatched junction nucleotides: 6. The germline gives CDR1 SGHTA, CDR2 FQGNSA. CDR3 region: CASSSGLAGLPDTQYF. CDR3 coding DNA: TGTGCCAGCAGCTCCGGACTAGCGGGATTGCCAGATACGCAGTATTTT.

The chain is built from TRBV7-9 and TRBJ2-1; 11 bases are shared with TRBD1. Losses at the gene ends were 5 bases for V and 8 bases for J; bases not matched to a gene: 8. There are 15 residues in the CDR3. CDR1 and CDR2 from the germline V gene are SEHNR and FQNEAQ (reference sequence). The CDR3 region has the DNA TGTGCCAGCAGCGCGGGACAGGGGGAGAAGTATGAGCAGTTCTTC. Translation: CASSAGQGEKYEQFF.

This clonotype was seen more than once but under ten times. CDR3 residues: CASSEATGTNEKLFF. CDR3 DNA sequence: TGTGCCAGCAGCGAAGCGACAGGAACTAATGAAAAACTGTTTTTT. The chain is built from TRBV9 and TRBJ1-4, with D perhaps matching TRBD1 (6 bases). Germline values: CDR1 SGDLS, CDR2 YYNGEE. With 3 bases removed from V and 1 base from J, the gap between germline ends came to 10 bases. The CDR3 is 15 amino acids.

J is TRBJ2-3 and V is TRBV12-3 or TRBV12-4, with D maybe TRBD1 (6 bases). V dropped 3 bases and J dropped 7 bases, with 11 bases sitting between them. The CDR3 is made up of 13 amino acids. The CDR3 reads CASSFWGRNTQYF. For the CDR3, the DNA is TGTGCCAGCAGTTTTTGGGGGCGAAATACGCAGTATTTT.

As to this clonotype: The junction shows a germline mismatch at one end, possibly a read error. The CDR3 protein is CVSSEGGADTQYF. Here the CDR3 DNA reads TGTGTCAGCAGTGAAGGGGGCGCAGATACGCAGTATTTT. The rearrangement uses TRBV2 and TRBJ2-3; 7 nucleotides match TRBD1. The CDR3 is 13 amino acids. Germline CDR1 SNHLY, CDR2 FYNNEI.

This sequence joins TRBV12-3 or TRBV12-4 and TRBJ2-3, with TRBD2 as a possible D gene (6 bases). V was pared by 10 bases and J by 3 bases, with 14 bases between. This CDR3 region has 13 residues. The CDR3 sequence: CATTSGRTDTQYF. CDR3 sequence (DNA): TGTGCCACGACTAGTGGTAGGACAGATACGCAGTATTTT.

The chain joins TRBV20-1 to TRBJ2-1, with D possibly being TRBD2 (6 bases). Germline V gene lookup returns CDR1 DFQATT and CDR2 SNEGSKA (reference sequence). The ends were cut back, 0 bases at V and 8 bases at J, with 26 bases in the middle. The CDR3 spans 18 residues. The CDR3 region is CSARDLFHGGSIGDEQFF. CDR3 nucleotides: TGCAGTGCTAGAGATTTGTTTCACGGGGGTTCTATAGGGGATGAGCAGTTCTTC.

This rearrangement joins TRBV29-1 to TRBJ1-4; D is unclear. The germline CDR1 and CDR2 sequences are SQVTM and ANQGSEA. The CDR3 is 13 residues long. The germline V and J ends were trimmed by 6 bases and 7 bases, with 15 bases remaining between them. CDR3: CSVAVGMGEKLFF. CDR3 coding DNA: TGCAGCGTGGCGGTGGGCATGGGTGAAAAACTGTTTTTT.

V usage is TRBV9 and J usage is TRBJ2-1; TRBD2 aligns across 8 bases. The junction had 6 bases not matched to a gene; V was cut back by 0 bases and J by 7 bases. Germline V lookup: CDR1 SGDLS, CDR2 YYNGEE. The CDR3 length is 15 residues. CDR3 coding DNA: TGTGCCAGCAGCGTAGTGGAGACTAGCGATAATGAGCAGTTCTTC. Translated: CASSVVETSDNEQFF.

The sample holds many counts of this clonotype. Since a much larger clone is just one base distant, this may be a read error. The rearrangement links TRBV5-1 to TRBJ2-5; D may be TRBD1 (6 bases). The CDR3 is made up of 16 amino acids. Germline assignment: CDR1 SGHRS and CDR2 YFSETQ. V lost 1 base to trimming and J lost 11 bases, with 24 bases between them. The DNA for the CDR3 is TGCGCCAGCAGCTTGAATCCGCAGGGGACCTACAATGAGCAGTACTTC. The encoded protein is CASSLNPQGTYNEQYF.

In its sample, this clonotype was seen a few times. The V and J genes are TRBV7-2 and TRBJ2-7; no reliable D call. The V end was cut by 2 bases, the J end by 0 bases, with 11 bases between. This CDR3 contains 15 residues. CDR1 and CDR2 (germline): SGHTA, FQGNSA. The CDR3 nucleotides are TGTGCCAGCAGCTTAATACCCCAGATCTCCTACGAGCAGTACTTC. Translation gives CASSLIPQISYEQYF.

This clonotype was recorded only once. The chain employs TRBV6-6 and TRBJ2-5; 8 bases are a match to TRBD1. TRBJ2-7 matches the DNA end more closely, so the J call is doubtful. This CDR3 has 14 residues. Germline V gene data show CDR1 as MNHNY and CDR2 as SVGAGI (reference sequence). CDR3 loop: CASSSGQDYNEQYF. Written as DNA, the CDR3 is TGTGCCAGCAGTTCGGGACAGGATTATAACGAGCAGTACTTC.

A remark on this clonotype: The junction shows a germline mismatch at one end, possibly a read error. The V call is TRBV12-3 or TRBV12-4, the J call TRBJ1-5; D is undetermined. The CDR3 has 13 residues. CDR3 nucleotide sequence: TGTGCCGGCAGACCGACTATGGGGTCGCCCCAGCATTTT. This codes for CAGRPTMGSPQHF.

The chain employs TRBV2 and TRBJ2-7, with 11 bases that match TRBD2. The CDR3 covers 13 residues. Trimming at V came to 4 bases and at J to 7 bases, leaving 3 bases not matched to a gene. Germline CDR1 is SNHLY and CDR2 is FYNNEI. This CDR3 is CASSALAGVEQYF. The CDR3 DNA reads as TGTGCCAGCAGTGCACTAGCGGGAGTTGAGCAGTACTTC.

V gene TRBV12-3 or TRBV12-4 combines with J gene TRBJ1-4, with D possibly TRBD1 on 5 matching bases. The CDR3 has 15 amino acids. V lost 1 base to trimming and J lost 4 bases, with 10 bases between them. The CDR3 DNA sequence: TGTGCCAGCAGTTTAGGAGGGGTTATTAATGAAAAACTGTTTTTT. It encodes CASSLGGVINEKLFF.

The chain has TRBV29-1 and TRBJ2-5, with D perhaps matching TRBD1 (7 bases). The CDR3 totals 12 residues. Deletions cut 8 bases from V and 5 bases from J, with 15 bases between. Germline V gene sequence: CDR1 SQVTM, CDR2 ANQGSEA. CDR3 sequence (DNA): TGCAGCATCCGCAGGGGGAGGGAGACCCAGTACTTC. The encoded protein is CSIRRGRETQYF.